This T cell receptor (beta chain) was profiled in a study of patients and donors after allogeneic stem cell transplantation. J gave up 2 bases and V 4 bases, and 6 bases lay outside the gene matches. The CDR3 loop spans 16 amino acids. From germline, CDR1 is MGHRA and CDR2 YSYEKL. TCRdb ran MiXCR on the RT-PCR reads and lists one entry per CDR3 protein. The sample records approximately 150,000 distinct CDR3 sequences, 24% being singletons. This clonotype was picked up a small number of times. This TCR derives from a human donor who was either an allogeneic HSCT recipient or a stem cell or donor lymphocyte infusion donor (not recorded which). It is not recorded whose cells these are; they may come from a transplant donor. This chain connects TRBV4-1 to TRBJ1-5; 9 bases fit TRBD1. Sequencing was carried out using blood, either unsorted or a sorted T cell fraction (not recorded which). CDR3 DNA: TGCGCCAGCAGCCTGGACAGGGGAGGAGGCAATCAGCCCCAGCATTTT. Its translation is CASSLDRGGGNQPQHF.